This T cell receptor (beta chain) was profiled in a study of control samples from healthy donors and cancer patients. Trimming removed 2 bases at V and 5 bases at J, with 6 bases between. Per the germline V gene, CDR1 is MDHEN and CDR2 is SYDVKM. The CDR3 contains 12 residues. Sequencing was performed with immunoSEQ multiplex PCR; in TCRdb, only in-frame clones are kept and a portion is missing. Of about 150,000 clones in the sample, nearly 95% were seen once. This chain uses TRBV28 with TRBJ1-2; unclear D gene. This clonotype was obtained from a man aged 50-59 years in good health. The sequencing input was blood. The DNA for the CDR3 is TGTGCCAGCAGTTTAAGGGTTTATGGCTACACCTTC. This gives the protein CASSLRVYGYTF.